Shown below are 8 T cell receptor beta chains from a single sample sequenced in a study of blood T cell repertoires in COVID-19. The method was immunoSEQ multiplex PCR; TCRdb's version includes in-frame clones alone and lacks a portion of them. The sample carries 95,000 to 120,000 clones, approximately 81% recorded once. The sample taken for sequencing was peripheral blood. Every receptor here comes from a man in his fifties with acute or convalescent COVID-19.

J is TRBJ1-2 and V is TRBV3-1 (or the pseudogene TRBV3-2); D is perhaps TRBD1 (5 bases). Trimming cost V 4 bases and J 7 bases, with 13 bases left between them. Germline V gene data show CDR1 as LGHDT and CDR2 as YNNKEL (reference sequence). This CDR3 contains 13 residues. DNA of the CDR3: TGTGCCAGCAGCCCGGGGGGACTTGGTGGCTACACCTTC. Its translation: CASSPGGLGGYTF.

The rearrangement uses TRBV25-1 and TRBJ1-1; possible D gene TRBD1, 5 bases. The CDR3 totals 11 residues. Germline V gene data show CDR1 as MGHDK and CDR2 as SYGVNS. V was trimmed by 10 bases and J by 1 base, leaving 7 bases between them. DNA for the CDR3: TGTGCCACGACAGAGAACACTGAAGCTTTCTTT. It encodes CATTENTEAFF.

This clone appeared a single time. The chain carries TRBV27 and TRBJ1-1; D is unclear. Germline-derived CDR1 and CDR2 are MNHEY and SMNVEV (reference sequence). This CDR3 contains 15 residues. V lost 5 bases and J 1 base, leaving 14 bases between the germline ends. CDR3 nucleotide sequence: TGTGCCAGCAGTCCTCTTGCGGGGTCGAACACTGAAGCTTTCTTT. Encoded protein: CASSPLAGSNTEAFF.

The rearrangement uses TRBV9 and TRBJ2-7; perhaps TRBD1 as D (5 bases). This CDR3 contains 15 residues. Per germline, CDR1 SGDLS and CDR2 YYNGEE. Trimming took off 0 bases at V and 5 bases at J, with 15 bases between the two ends. CDR3 coding DNA: TGTGCCAGCAGCGTAGGGGCATGGCAGGGCGACGAGCAGTACTTC. This translates into CASSVGAWQGDEQYF. Using reference TRBV9 and TRBJ2-7 for the parts outside the CDR3, the full variable domain is DSGVTQTPKHLITATGQRVTLRCSPRSGDLSVYWYQQSLDQGLQFLIQYYNGEERAKGNILERFSAQQFPDLHSELNLSSLELGDSALYFCASSVGAWQGDEQYFGPGTRLTVT.

This CDR3 is CASSSSLEGGHTGELFF. The CDR3 coding sequence is TGTGCCAGCAGTTCGAGTTTGGAGGGTGGGCACACCGGGGAGCTGTTTTTT. V is TRBV6-2 or TRBV6-3 and J is TRBJ2-2; D might be TRBD2 (6 bases). V lost 4 bases and J 3 bases, leaving 18 bases between the germline ends. In germline, CDR1 is MNHEY, CDR2 SVGEGT. The CDR3 is 17 residues long.

This clone appeared a single time. The J gene is TRBJ1-5, the V gene TRBV19; TRBD1 matches at 7 bases. This CDR3 has 14 residues. V trimming: 6 bases; J trimming: 9 bases; junction bases outside the gene matches: 11. Germline CDR1 reads LNHDA; CDR2 reads SQIVND (reference sequence). The CDR3 is CASSMGQFEGPQHF. The CDR3 bases are TGTGCCAGTAGCATGGGACAGTTTGAGGGGCCCCAGCATTTT.

The table lists this clone with a few counts. The chain recombines TRBV7-3 with TRBJ2-6; TRBD2 agrees at 12 bases. CDR3 length: 18 amino acids. From germline, CDR1 is SGHTA and CDR2 FQGTGA. J gave up 2 bases and V 4 bases, and 6 bases lay outside the gene matches. CDR3 amino acids: CASSSPSGGAPGANVLTF. In nucleotides, the CDR3 is TGTGCCAGCAGCTCGCCTAGCGGGGGGGCTCCTGGGGCCAACGTCCTGACTTTC. The complete variable domain, with remaining parts taken from reference TRBV7-3 and TRBJ2-6, reads GAGVSQTPSNKVTEKGKYVELRCDPISGHTALYWYRQSLGQGPEFLIYFQGTGAADDSGLPNDRFFAVRPEGSVSTLKIQRTERGDSAVYLCASSSPSGGAPGANVLTFGAGSRLTVL.

J is TRBJ2-7 and V is TRBV5-6; D possibly corresponds to TRBD2 (6 bases). The germline V and J ends were trimmed by 5 bases and 3 bases, with 15 bases remaining between them. CDR1 is SGHDT, CDR2 YYEEEE, per germline. The CDR3 is 14 amino acids. The CDR3, as DNA: TGTGCCAGCAGGGGATTAGCGGAGTACTACGAGCAGTACGTC. This encodes CASRGLAEYYEQYV.